A selection of T cell receptor beta chains follows, all from one sample in a study of tumor and adjacent non-tumor tissue in lung cancer. Each CDR3 protein gets one entry after TCRdb re-called the multiplex PCR reads with MiXCR. Of approximately 80,000 distinct CDR3 sequences listed, 70% to 90% are singletons. Sequenced: distant non-tumor lung tissue. These receptors all come from a man in his sixties with non-small cell lung cancer. Both conserved end residues are part of each CDR3. Fields, in order: D gene, clone size, V gene, J gene, CDR3 DNA, CDR3 protein. A D gene is named only where the DNA matches it firmly. Size tells how often a clone was seen (once, few, many) or the class of an expanded clone, and some rows leave it out.

TRBD2	-	TRBV6-1	TRBJ2-1	TGTGCCAGCAGAGAATGGACTAGCGGGATGTATGAACAGTTCTTC	CASREWTSGMYEQFF
TRBD2	-	TRBV24-1	TRBJ2-3	TGTGCCACCAGTGACACCGGGACTAGCGGGAGGGGCACAGATACGCAGTATTTT	CATSDTGTSGRGTDTQYF
TRBD2	many	TRBV12-3/TRBV12-4	TRBJ2-3	TGTGCCAGCAGCTCCACTAGCGGGAGTCCCGATACGCAGTATTTT	CASSSTSGSPDTQYF
-	-	TRBV4-1	TRBJ2-1	TGCGCCAACAGTCAAGTCGACATGATCTCCTACAATGAGCGGTTCTTC	CANSQVDMISYNERFF
-	-	TRBV10-1	TRBJ2-4	TGCGCCAGCAGTGGTGGGGGGATGGGGATTCGGTACTTC	CASSGGGMGIRYF
TRBD1	-	TRBV11-3	TRBJ2-3	TGTGCCAGCTGCTTTCAGGGGGCAGATAATCAGTATTTT	CASCFQGADNQYF
-	few	TRBV28	TRBJ1-5	TGTGTCAGCAGTTTATTTTACACAGGGAAATGGGGTCAGCCCCAGCATTTT	CVSSLFYTGKWGQPQHF
TRBD2	-	TRBV6-4	TRBJ2-2	TGTGCCAGCTCGACGGGGGGCACCGGGGAGCTGTTTTTT	CASSTGGTGELFF
-	once	TRBV5-4	TRBJ1-1	TGTGCCAGCAGCTCTCCGATGAACATTGAAGTTATCTTT	CASSSPMNIEVIF
TRBD2	many	TRBV6-2/TRBV6-3	TRBJ2-7	TGTGCCAGCAGTTACTCGGAGCTAGCGGGGGGAGCCTACGAGCAGTACTTC	CASSYSELAGGAYEQYF
-	-	TRBV29-1	TRBJ2-2	TGCAGCATAGAAAAGGGGGACACGGTCACCGGGGATCTGTTTTTT	CSIEKGDTVTGDLFF
-	-	TRBV7-3	TRBJ2-3	TGTGCCAGCAGCTTAAATGGGGCCGGAATAACAAATACGCAGTATTTT	CASSLNGAGITNTQYF
-	-	TRBV5-4	TRBJ2-7	TGTGCCAGCAACTTGAACGGGGGGCCCTACGAGCAGTACTTC	CASNLNGGPYEQYF
TRBD1	-	TRBV5-1	TRBJ1-4	TGCGCCAGCATACATCAGGGGGCCCGGGGAAAACTGTTTTTT	CASIHQGARGKLFF
-	-	TRBV6-2/TRBV6-3	TRBJ2-7	TGTACCAGCAGAGGCAACTCCTACGAGCAGTACTTC	CTSRGNSYEQYF
-	-	TRBV6-6	TRBJ2-2	TGTGCAAGCAGTTGGACAGCCACCAGGGAGCTGTTTTTT	CASSWTATRELFF
-	-	TRBV11-3	TRBJ2-7	TGTGCCAGCACCTATCGGACCGGATTGACCTACGAGCAGTACTTC	CASTYRTGLTYEQYF
TRBD2	-	TRBV11-2	TRBJ2-3	TGTGTCAGCAGTTTTAGCGGGGAAGATACGCAGTATTTT	CVSSFSGEDTQYF
-	-	TRBV20-1	TRBJ1-5	TGCAGTGCGCTCAGAGTAGGGGATGGCATAAAGGCCCAGCATTTT	CSALRVGDGIKAQHF
-	-	TRBV6-5	TRBJ1-2	TGTTCCAGCAGTTCACCTGGACGGAGAGCGACTAACTATGGCTTCACCTTT	CSSSSPGRRATNYGFTF
-	-	TRBV11-2	TRBJ2-5	TGTGTCAGCAGCTCCATAATGGGGGGGCCAAAGGAGCCCCACTACTTC	CVSSSIMGGPKEPHYF
-	-	TRBV4-3	TRBJ1-1	TGCGACAGCAGCCAAGACGTTACGGGCAGTTCGGGTACTGAAGCTTTCTTT	CDSSQDVTGSSGTEAFF
-	-	TRBV4-3	TRBJ1-1	TGCCCCAGCAGCCAAGACGTTGCGGGCGGTTCGGGCACTGAAGCTTTCTTT	CPSSQDVAGGSGTEAFF
-	-	TRBV10-2	TRBJ2-1	TGCGCCAGTCAACTAGAGGGAGTCAATGAGCAGTTCTTC	CASQLEGVNEQFF
-	-	TRBV4-2	TRBJ2-2	TGTGCCAGCAGCCAAGAAGAATCCGAGGAGCTGTTTTTT	CASSQEESEELFF
TRBD1	-	TRBV11-2	TRBJ2-3	TGTGCCAGTAGCTCGGACAGGGTTGCAGATACGCAGTATTTT	CASSSDRVADTQYF
-	-	TRBV11-1	TRBJ2-1	TGTGCCAGTAGCTTAGCGCAAGTCTATGCGGGGCAGATCCCCCAGCAGTCCTTT	CASSLAQVYAGQIPQQSF
TRBD1	once	TRBV11-3	TRBJ2-5	TGTGCCAGCAGCTTAGGGACAGGGGTGGCAGGGACCCAGTACTTC	CASSLGTGVAGTQYF
TRBD1	-	TRBV6-5	TRBJ1-6	TGTGCCAACAGTTACGGTAGCACAGGGGGCGCCCCAAACTCAGCACTCCACTTT	CANSYGSTGGAPNSALHF
-	-	TRBV6-1	TRBJ2-7	TGTACCAGCATCTCTTATAGCACTAGCTCCTACGAGCAGTACTTC	CTSISYSTSSYEQYF
-	once	TRBV4-2	TRBJ1-1	TGTGCCAGCGGCCAAATCGGACAGCTTGAGATCACTGAAGCTTTCTTT	CASGQIGQLEITEAFF
TRBD1	-	TRBV4-1	TRBJ1-1	TGCGCCAGCAGCCACCCCAGGGGGGATGGAGAAACGAACACTGAAGCTTTCTTT	CASSHPRGDGETNTEAFF
-	-	TRBV28	TRBJ2-3	TGTGTCAGCAGGAAACTAGGGACTGCAGATACGCAGTATTTT	CVSRKLGTADTQYF
-	many	TRBV29-1	TRBJ1-2	TGCAGCGTCGCGTCGGGGGGGGCGGGCTACACCTTC	CSVASGGAGYTF
TRBD1	-	TRBV4-1	TRBJ1-6	TGCGCCAGCAGTGACAGGGAAGGTACACCTCTCCACTTT	CASSDREGTPLHF
-	-	TRBV6-1	TRBJ1-2	TGTGCCAGACAAACAGGTGTATCAAACTATGGCTACACCTTC	CARQTGVSNYGYTF
-	-	TRBV7-2	TRBJ2-7	TGTATCAGCAGCTTAGACGGGACATCCTCCTACGAGCAGTACTTC	CISSLDGTSSYEQYF
-	once	TRBV6-5	TRBJ2-7	TGTGCCAGCAGTATCCGGGACTCTTGGGGCGAGCAGTACTTC	CASSIRDSWGEQYF
-	-	TRBV12-3/TRBV12-4	TRBJ2-5	TGTACAAGAGGCCAAGGGGGGGGTAGTGAGACCCAGTACTTC	CTRGQGGGSETQYF
TRBD2	-	TRBV6-2/TRBV6-3	TRBJ2-3	TGTGCCAGCAGTGACGATGGGTTACAAGCGGGGCTCACAGATACGCAGTTTTTT	CASSDDGLQAGLTDTQFF
TRBD2	-	TRBV6-5	TRBJ2-1	TGCGCCACCAGACTAGCGGGATGGAGACATGAGCAGTTCTTC	CATRLAGWRHEQFF
-	-	TRBV11-3	TRBJ2-6	TGTACCAGCAGCTTAGAATCCAGCGCTGGGACCAACGTCCTGACTTTC	CTSSLESSAGTNVLTF
-	-	TRBV10-2	TRBJ1-1	TGCGCCAACAGTATTGTGGGGTACACTGAAGCTTTCTTT	CANSIVGYTEAFF
-	-	TRBV6-2/TRBV6-3	TRBJ1-5	TGTGCCAGCAGGCTACAGGGACAAATCGGGAATCAGCCCCAGCATTTT	CASRLQGQIGNQPQHF
-	-	TRBV20-1	TRBJ2-2	TGCAGTGCTACCAGGACCCGGGTGGGATGGGCCGGGGAGCTGTTTTTT	CSATRTRVGWAGELFF
TRBD1	-	TRBV4-2	TRBJ1-5	TGTGCCGGCAGCCAAGATGGGGAGGGGGCTATAGTTAATCAGCCCCAGCATTTT	CAGSQDGEGAIVNQPQHF
-	-	TRBV5-4	TRBJ2-6	TGTGCCAGTAGCTTCTGTTCCAGCTCCCCCTCTGGGGCCAACGTCCTGACTTTC	CASSFCSSSPSGANVLTF
-	-	TRBV6-1	TRBJ1-2	TGTGCTAGCAGTGAACGGGTTTTTAAAGGGCGCTATGGCTACACCTTC	CASSERVFKGRYGYTF
TRBD1	-	TRBV20-1	TRBJ2-1	TGCAGTGTTTCCCACCCACAGGGGGTCAATGAGCAGTTCTTC	CSVSHPQGVNEQFF
-	once	TRBV29-1	TRBJ2-7	TGCAGCGTAGCCCGGCTACAGAGTGTCTACGAGCAGTACTTC	CSVARLQSVYEQYF
-	few	TRBV5-1	TRBJ2-5	TGCGCCAGCAGCTTGGTAGGGCAATCACAAGAGACCCAGTACTTC	CASSLVGQSQETQYF
-	-	TRBV29-1	TRBJ2-2	TGCAGCATTGGAGGACCGGGGGAGCTGTTTTTT	CSIGGPGELFF
TRBD1	-	TRBV29-1	TRBJ1-2	TGCAGCGATGAAGATCTCCGGACAGGGAAATATGGCTACACCTTC	CSDEDLRTGKYGYTF
TRBD1	many	TRBV12-3/TRBV12-4	TRBJ1-5	TGTGCCAGCAGTTTCGGACAGGGAAGCAATCAGCCCCAGCATTTT	CASSFGQGSNQPQHF
-	-	TRBV11-2	TRBJ2-1	TGTGCCAGAAGCTTAGATCGGTCTAGTCCCAATGAGCAGTTCTTC	CARSLDRSSPNEQFF
-	-	TRBV11-1	TRBJ2-1	TGTGCCAGCAGCTTAGACGCGCAGATCTACAATGAGCAGTTCTTC	CASSLDAQIYNEQFF
-	-	TRBV4-2	TRBJ2-1	TGTGCCAGCAGCCAAGCCGGGACCTTTCGGTTCTTC	CASSQAGTFRFF
-	-	TRBV13	TRBJ2-2	TGTACCAGCAGGCGGCCAGCCGGGGAGCTGTTTTTT	CTSRRPAGELFF
TRBD2	many	TRBV20-1	TRBJ2-2	TGCAGTGCCCTTAGCCCTAGCGGGGGGGTTTACACCGGGGAGCTGTTTTTT	CSALSPSGGVYTGELFF